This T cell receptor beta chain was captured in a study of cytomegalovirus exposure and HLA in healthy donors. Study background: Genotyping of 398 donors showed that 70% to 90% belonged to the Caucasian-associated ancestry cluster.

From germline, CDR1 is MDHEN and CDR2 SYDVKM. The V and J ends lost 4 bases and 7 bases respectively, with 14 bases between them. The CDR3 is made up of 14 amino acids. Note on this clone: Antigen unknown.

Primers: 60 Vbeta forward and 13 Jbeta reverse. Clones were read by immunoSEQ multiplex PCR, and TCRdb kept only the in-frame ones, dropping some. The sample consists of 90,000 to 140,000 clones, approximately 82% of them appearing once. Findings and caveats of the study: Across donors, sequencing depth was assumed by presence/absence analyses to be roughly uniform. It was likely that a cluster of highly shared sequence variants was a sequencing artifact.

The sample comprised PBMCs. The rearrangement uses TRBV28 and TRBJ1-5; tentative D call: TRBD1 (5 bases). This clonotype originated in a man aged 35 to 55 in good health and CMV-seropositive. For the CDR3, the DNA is TGTGCCAGCAGTTCCCATTGGGGGGACCAGCCCCAGCATTTT. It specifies CASSSHWGDQPQHF.